This TCR beta chain comes out of a study of shared clonotypes between healthy human individuals. Overall study results and limits: The four-donor shared clonotypes exceeded non-shared clonotypes in generation probability, with non-shared ones scoring lower.

Germline V gene lookup returns CDR1 SGDLS and CDR2 YYNGEE. The CDR3 runs 13 residues. Trimming cost V 2 bases and J 10 bases, with 13 bases left between them. Regarding this clone: Its target is unknown.

There were only Caucasian adults among the donors, and all lived in Nashville, Tennessee. Genomic DNA per cell subset filled all wells of several immunoSEQ plates. TCRdb keeps only in-frame clones here, not all; method: immunoSEQ multiplex PCR. Of under 1,900,000 clones in the sample, around 98.5% were seen once. This TCR derives from a man aged 25 to 40 in good health. Sequencing used naive CD4+ T cells sorted from blood. The subset denotes: CD45RA+ positively selected. V gene TRBV9 combines with J gene TRBJ2-1; D unclear. The CDR3 reads CASSVAMSSEQFF. The CDR3 DNA follows: TGTGCCAGCAGCGTCGCTATGAGCAGCGAGCAGTTCTTC. Using reference TRBV9 and TRBJ2-1 for the parts outside the CDR3, the full variable domain is DSGVTQTPKHLITATGQRVTLRCSPRSGDLSVYWYQQSLDQGLQFLIQYYNGEERAKGNILERFSAQQFPDLHSELNLSSLELGDSALYFCASSVAMSSEQFFGPGTRLTVL.